This record looks at one T cell receptor (beta chain) sequence and its context. This specimen belongs to a study of blood T cell repertoires in COVID-19. On the study more broadly: PBMCs, B-cell-depleted T cells, or T cells were the source of the cDNA or gDNA that made up the material.

Sequenced by immunoSEQ multiplex PCR; TCRdb stores in-frame clones only, minus some. The sample lists tens of thousands of clones; approximately 80% were seen once. The ends lost 5 bases at V and 6 bases at J; junction bases unmatched: 11. Germline values: CDR1 SEHNR, CDR2 FQNEAQ (reference sequence). This CDR3 has 16 residues. The specimen sequenced was peripheral blood. This chain links TRBV7-9 with TRBJ1-4; 8 bases are a match to TRBD1. This receptor was taken from a human donor in a cohort sampled during active COVID-19. The CDR3 nucleotides are TGTGCCAGCAGCCCCGGACAGGGAACAACCCATGAAAAACTGTTTTTT. This sequence encodes CASSPGQGTTHEKLFF. Supplemented by reference TRBV7-9 and TRBJ1-4, the full variable domain reads DTGVSQNPRHKITKRGQNVTFRCDPISEHNRLYWYRQTLGQGPEFLTYFQNEAQLEKSRLLSDRFSAERPKGSFSTLEIQRTEQGDSAMYLCASSPGQGTTHEKLFFGSGTQLSVL.